The rows below give T cell receptor beta chains drawn from one sample of a study of blood T cell repertoires in COVID-19. Sequenced by immunoSEQ multiplex PCR; TCRdb stores in-frame clones only, minus some. The sample contains roughly 42,000 clones, 70% to 90% of which appear only once. The specimen sequenced was peripheral blood. Receptors were obtained from a woman between 65 and 79 years old in a cohort sampled during active COVID-19. Each CDR3 is given with its conserved first and last residue. The D gene is left open where the match is weak. Some rows have no size entry. The others give once, few or many, or a class for an expanded clone.

TRBD2 - TRBJ2-1 TRBV28 TGTGCCAGCAGTGGGAGACTAGCGGGAGTCTCTGATGAGCAGTTCTTC CASSGRLAGVSDEQFF
- - TRBJ1-1 TRBV6-6 TGTGCCAGCACGACCGGGACATGGAAAGCTTTCTTT CASTTGTWKAFF
TRBD2 - TRBJ2-7 TRBV5-8 TGTGCCAGCAGCCTTCTCGGACTAGCGGGAGGAATCTCCTACGAGCAGTACTTC CASSLLGLAGGISYEQYF
- - TRBJ2-1 TRBV12-5 TGTGCTAGTGGTTTGTCAGGGGCCCATGAGCAGTTCTTC CASGLSGAHEQFF
TRBD1 - TRBJ1-2 TRBV20-1 TGCAGTGCAACAGGGGGCTATGGCTACACCTTC CSATGGYGYTF
TRBD1 once TRBJ2-3 TRBV19 TGTGCCAGTAGACTAGGACAGGGAAGAGATACGCAGTATTTT CASRLGQGRDTQYF
- once TRBJ1-5 TRBV9 TGTGCCAGCAGCGCAACAGGATCGGATCAGCCCCAGCATTTT CASSATGSDQPQHF
- - TRBJ2-3 TRBV5-1 TGCGCCAGCAGCCTAGGGGTGATTGGCACAGATACGCAGTATTTT CASSLGVIGTDTQYF
- - TRBJ1-3 TRBV27 TGTGCCAGCAGTTCAATATTTATCAGGGTCAAACAAAACACCATATATTTT CASSSIFIRVKQNTIYF
TRBD2 - TRBJ2-2 TRBV7-3 TGTGCCAGCAGCCTACTAGCGGGGGGTGCGAACACCGGGGAGCTGTTTTTT CASSLLAGGANTGELFF
- - TRBJ2-6 TRBV2 TGTGCCAGCAGCTTAAGCGTTGGGGCCAACGTCCTGACTTTC CASSLSVGANVLTF
- - TRBJ1-2 TRBV6-5 TGTGCCAGCAGTTACTCGGGAGCCCGGATGAACTATGGCTACACCTTC CASSYSGARMNYGYTF
TRBD2 - TRBJ2-3 TRBV6-4 TGTGCCAGCAGTGAAAATAGCGGGTCACCCACAGATACGCAGTATTTT CASSENSGSPTDTQYF
TRBD1 - TRBJ1-2 TRBV10-3 TGTGCCATCAGTGGACAGGGGGCGGTGAATGGCTACACCTTC CAISGQGAVNGYTF
- - TRBJ2-7 TRBV5-1 TGCGCCAGCGGCATCTCCCCCGGGGCCTACGAGCAGTACTTC CASGISPGAYEQYF
- - TRBJ1-2 TRBV7-8 TGTGCCAGCAGCTCACAGGGTTCCTATGGCTACACCTTC CASSSQGSYGYTF
- - TRBJ2-2 TRBV2 TGTGCCAGCACCCCCGGTAGTACCGGGGAGCTGTTTTTT CASTPGSTGELFF
- once TRBJ1-4 TRBV28 TGTGCCAGCAGAACTCGGGGAGGAAGTAATGAAAAACTGTTTTTT CASRTRGGSNEKLFF
TRBD2 medium-sized TRBJ2-7 TRBV6-4 TGTGCCAGCAGTCCCCGGGGGACTAGCGGGAGAAGATTC CASSPRGTSGRRF
TRBD1 - TRBJ2-7 TRBV28 TGTGCCAGCAGTCCGACTAACCTCGAGGGGGCATCGTTCTACGAGCAGTACTTC CASSPTNLEGASFYEQYF
- - TRBJ2-7 TRBV18 TGTGCCAGCTCACCGAACGCACGGGCGGGGGCCTCGCAGCAGTACTTC CASSPNARAGASQQYF
- - TRBJ2-5 TRBV6-5 TGTGCCAGCAGACAACCCCCCCTCCAGACCCAGTACTTC CASRQPPLQTQYF
- - TRBJ2-5 TRBV3-1/TRBV3-2 TGTGCCAGCAGCCAAGACAGGGCTTACGAAGAGACCCAGTACTTC CASSQDRAYEETQYF
TRBD2 - TRBJ2-7 TRBV3-1/TRBV3-2 TGTGCCTCTACGGGAGGTACCTACGAGCAGTACTTC CASTGGTYEQYF
- - TRBJ2-3 TRBV3-1/TRBV3-2 TGTGCCAGCAGCCCCTATGGCGGGTATTTT CASSPYGGYF
TRBD2 - TRBJ2-3 TRBV3-1/TRBV3-2 TGTGCCAGCAGCTCTAAGACTAGCGGGAGTACAGATACGCAGTATTTT CASSSKTSGSTDTQYF
TRBD1 - TRBJ2-5 TRBV10-3 TGTGCCATCAGCGCGCCGGGACAGGAAGAGACCCAGTACTTC CAISAPGQEETQYF
TRBD2 - TRBJ2-1 TRBV28 TGTGCCAGCAGATTAGCGCTAGCGGGAGGGGGTGAGCAGTTCTTC CASRLALAGGGEQFF
- - TRBJ2-6 TRBV5-4 TGTGCCAGCAGCGTAGACAACTCTGGGGCCAACGTCCTGACTTTC CASSVDNSGANVLTF
- - TRBJ2-1 TRBV11-2 TGTGCCAGCAGCTTAGAAGGAGAAAGTTACAATGAGCAGTTCTTC CASSLEGESYNEQFF
TRBD1 - TRBJ2-2 TRBV7-7 TGTGCCAGCACCCCCGGGACAGGGGCAAACGGGGAGCTGTTTTTT CASTPGTGANGELFF
- - TRBJ1-4 TRBV6-5 TGTGCCAGCAGTTACTCACAGCTTAATGAAAAACTGTTTTTT CASSYSQLNEKLFF
TRBD1 - TRBJ1-4 TRBV19 TGTGCCAGTAACTATGGGGACAGTGGAATTGAAAAACTGTTTTTT CASNYGDSGIEKLFF
- - TRBJ1-2 TRBV19 TGTGCCAGTAGTATTACCAGGCTCTATGGCTACACCTTC CASSITRLYGYTF
- - TRBJ1-4 TRBV6-1 TGTGCCAGCAGTGAGCTGCACTCAGGGGTGGTCCTGTTTTTT CASSELHSGVVLFF
TRBD2 - TRBJ2-2 TRBV28 TGTGCCAGCAGTCCTGGACTAGCGGGAGGGTTCGGGGAGCTGTTTTTT CASSPGLAGGFGELFF
- few TRBJ2-1 TRBV14 TGTGCCAGCAGCCAAGATTTAGGGAGGCAGCAGTTCTTC CASSQDLGRQQFF
TRBD2 - TRBJ2-2 TRBV28 TGTGCCAGCAGTTCCCCCGGGACTATACTCACCGGGGAGCTGTTTTTT CASSSPGTILTGELFF
- - TRBJ1-6 TRBV9 TGTGCCAGCAGCCCACAGACAGCAAATTCACCCCTCCACTTT CASSPQTANSPLHF
- once TRBJ2-6 TRBV18 TGTGCCAGCTCACGACTCTCTGGGGCCAACGTCCTGACTTTC CASSRLSGANVLTF
TRBD2 - TRBJ2-1 TRBV19 TGTGCCAGTAGTATCTCGCTAGCGGGAGTCAATGAGCAGTTCTTC CASSISLAGVNEQFF
- - TRBJ1-1 TRBV18 TGTGCCAGCTCACCACAGAAGCTAGTGAACACTGAAGCTTTCTTT CASSPQKLVNTEAFF
TRBD2 - TRBJ2-2 TRBV12-3/TRBV12-4 TGTGCCAGCAGCCCGGGACTAGCCCTTGAGCTGTTTTTT CASSPGLALELFF
- - TRBJ2-1 TRBV9 TGTGCCAGCAGCGTAGTAGCTAACTACAATGAGCAGTTCTTC CASSVVANYNEQFF
- - TRBJ2-2 TRBV10-3 TGTGCCATCAGTGAAGTGGGGGCCGGTGCCGGGGAGCTGTTTTTT CAISEVGAGAGELFF
- once TRBJ1-4 TRBV9 TGTGCCAGCAGCGTAGGTGGCGGGACCGCCAATGAAAAACTGTTTTTT CASSVGGGTANEKLFF
- - TRBJ1-2 TRBV7-2 TGTGCCAGCAGCTTAGGGCGGGAGATATATGGCTACACCTTC CASSLGREIYGYTF
- - TRBJ1-2 TRBV10-3 TGTGCCATCAGTGATGAGGGAGACGGTGGCTACACCTTC CAISDEGDGGYTF
TRBD1 once TRBJ1-2 TRBV6-1 TGTGCCAGCAGTGGCCCAGACAGGGCCCTGTTTTATGGCTACACCTTC CASSGPDRALFYGYTF
- - TRBJ2-1 TRBV5-1 TGCGCCAGCAGAGAGTCCGGGGACTACAATGAGCAGTTCTTC CASRESGDYNEQFF
- - TRBJ2-7 TRBV3-1/TRBV3-2 TGTGCCAGCAGCCAAGATGTGACAGATCCGGAAAGCTCCTACGAGCAGTACTTC CASSQDVTDPESSYEQYF
- once TRBJ2-1 TRBV20-1 TGCAGTGCCGCTAATTACAATGAGCAGTTCTTC CSAANYNEQFF
- once TRBJ2-7 TRBV2 TGTGCCAGCAAGTCGGACAGCTACGAGCAGTACTTC CASKSDSYEQYF
TRBD2 - TRBJ2-6 TRBV19 TGTGCCAGTAGTGTACTAGCGGGGGTTCACTCTGGGGCCAACGTCCTGACTTTC CASSVLAGVHSGANVLTF
- - TRBJ1-2 TRBV20-1 TGCAGTGCTCCGGTACGATATGGCTACACCTTC CSAPVRYGYTF